This TCR beta chain was captured by sequencing in a study of CD8+CD57+ T cells in acquired aplastic anemia. Germline-derived CDR1 and CDR2 are MGHDK and SYGVNS. The CDR3 sequence is 15 residues long. V shed 3 bases, J shed 7 bases, and the junction held 7 bases outside the gene matches. Genomic DNA was employed as the template in profiling TCR beta VDJ and CDR3. TCRdb ran MiXCR on the reads and lists one entry per CDR3 protein. The table includes about 190,000 distinct CDR3 sequences, around three fifths detected once. This receptor was identified in a human donor with severe aplastic anemia or a healthy control (not recorded which). The sequencing input was sorted CD4+, CD8+, or CD8+CD57+ T cells (not recorded which) from PBMCs. This chain connects TRBV25-1 to TRBJ2-2; 8 nucleotides agree with TRBD1. The CDR3 DNA is TGTGCCAGCAGTGAGCAGGGGGCGCGGATCGGGGAGCTGTTTTTT. It yields the protein CASSEQGARIGELFF.